This entry is about one T cell receptor (beta chain). Its antigen is undetermined. Germline V gene lookup returns CDR1 MNHEY and CDR2 SMNVEV (reference sequence). The CDR3 is made up of 18 amino acids. V lost 6 bases to trimming and J lost 6 bases, with 24 bases between them. The assay was immunoSEQ multiplex PCR, and TCRdb's table has in-frame clones only and misses some. The sample holds approximately 120,000 clones; more than 80% are singletons and the top ten take 3.5% to 4.5%. This sample was included in a study of T cell responses to AZD1222 COVID-19 vaccine. Study findings and constraints: Close to half of all spike-specific TCRs reportedly target regions of the variants that are unmutated.

This clonotype was obtained from an adult who received the AZD1222 COVID-19 vaccine. The chain links TRBV27 to TRBJ1-6, with D tentatively TRBD1 (5 bases). This sample comprised peripheral blood, obtained 28 days after the second AZD1222 dose. The CDR3 DNA reads as TGTGCCAGCAGCCACACAGGAGCCGCTAGCTGGAGTAATTCACCCCTCCACTTT. This sequence encodes CASSHTGAASWSNSPLHF.